This T cell receptor (beta chain) was identified during a study of CD4 T cell repertoires in COVID-19. Generated by immunoSEQ multiplex PCR, the TCRdb table keeps only in-frame clones and is missing some. The sample lists about 75,000 clones, 83% seen once, with 0.5% to 0.6% in the top ten. Germline CDR1 reads SGDLS; CDR2 reads YYNGEE. The CDR3 spans 16 residues. V lost 4 bases, J lost 3 bases, and 20 bases lay in between. The rearrangement links TRBV9 to TRBJ2-7; possibly TRBD1 for D (5 bases). The material sequenced was CD4+ T cells from peripheral blood, taken after recovery from COVID-19. This receptor was obtained from a human donor who had COVID-19. Written as DNA, the CDR3 is TGTGCCAGCAGCCCGATGGGGCAAACACCCTTCTACGAGCAGTACTTC. The encoded protein is CASSPMGQTPFYEQYF.